These 6 T cell receptor beta chains came from one sample sequenced in a study of blood T cell repertoires in COVID-19 (dated by TCRdb to 2020 to 2021). The library was built by means of the immunoSEQ multiplex PCR assay. TCRdb retrieved this table from immuneACCESS and kept in-frame rearrangements only. Not all clones are present; in checked studies, unresolved V genes account for under half, and no reason is known for the remainder. The sample table lists roughly 250,000 clones, 70% to 90% of them with a count of one. Jointly, the top ten make up 2.1% of the sample. The sequenced material came from peripheral blood. The receptor source for this set is a woman in her thirties or forties who had recovered from COVID-19.

This clone was seen a handful of times. J is TRBJ2-7 and V is TRBV6-2 or TRBV6-3; D call uncertain. The V end was cut by 0 bases, the J end by 1 base, with 7 bases between. This CDR3 contains 14 residues. The germline gives CDR1 MNHEY, CDR2 SVGEGT. The DNA for the CDR3 is TGTGCCAGCAGTTACTCTAGCCGATCCTACGAGCAGTACTTC. Translating it yields CASSYSSRSYEQYF.

V is TRBV18 and J is TRBJ2-2; tentative D call: TRBD1 (7 bases). The germline V gene encodes CDR1 KGHSH and CDR2 LQKENI. CDR3 length equals 18 residues. Deletions cut 3 bases from V and 5 bases from J, with 22 bases between. For the CDR3, the DNA is TGTGCCAGCTCACCCCCTTTCCGACAGGGAGGAGAAACCGGGGAGCTGTTTTTT. It specifies CASSPPFRQGGETGELFF.

In the case of this clone: The germline gene is not matched at one end of the junction; a read error may be the cause. This rearrangement joins TRBV7-7 to TRBJ1-5; the D gene is possibly TRBD1 (5 bases). The CDR3 spans 15 residues. Germline V gene data show CDR1 as SSHAT and CDR2 as FNYEAQ (reference sequence). The CDR3 coding sequence is TGTGCTAGCAGCTTAGAACAGGAGCGGGATCAGCCCCAGCATTTT. Translating it yields CASSLEQERDQPQHF.

The CDR3 loop is CASSLQGVRGELFF. The CDR3 region has the DNA TGTGCCAGCAGCCTACAGGGGGTTCGCGGGGAGCTGTTTTTT. J is TRBJ2-2 and V is TRBV7-8, with 8 bases identical to TRBD1. CDR1 is SGHVS, CDR2 FQNEAQ, per germline. The CDR3 is made up of 14 amino acids. V was pared by 5 bases and J by 7 bases, with 6 bases of the junction left unmatched.

This clone was observed once. The gene calls are TRBV27 and TRBJ1-2; 7 bases fit TRBD1. The length of the CDR3 is 16 residues. V was pared by 3 bases and J by 3 bases, with 10 bases of the junction left unmatched. The germline CDR1 and CDR2 sequences are MNHEY and SMNVEV (reference sequence). The CDR3 region has the DNA TGTGCCAGCAGTTTCGGGACAGCAGGGAGCGACTATGGCTACACCTTC. Its protein is CASSFGTAGSDYGYTF.

The chain has TRBV19 and TRBJ2-1; 11 bases align to TRBD2. The germline gives CDR1 LNHDA, CDR2 SQIVND (reference sequence). The CDR3 totals 17 residues. With V trimmed by 7 bases and J by 5 bases, 13 bases remained unmatched. CDR3 in DNA: TGTGCCAGTACCCCCGGGACTAGCGGATTCGGTGACAATGAGCAGTTCTTC. This sequence encodes CASTPGTSGFGDNEQFF.